This is a list of T cell receptor beta chains from one sample in a study of T cell repertoires in cytomegalovirus infection. Via MiXCR, TCRdb re-called the reads, giving one row per CDR3 protein. The sample lists 450,000 to 600,000 distinct CDR3 sequences; 30% to 40% were seen once. What these receptors recognize is not known. The sequencing here drew on cultured PBMCs, taken from culture after CMV antigen stimulation. The receptor source for this set is a human donor in good health (CMV status not recorded). Some clones in this sample may be carry-over from other donors' samples. CDR3s include the opening cysteine and the closing phenylalanine or tryptophan. The D gene is left open where the match is weak. Clone size, where shown, is once, few, many, or a class for clones that have expanded.

J gene	V gene	clone size	D gene	CDR3 protein	CDR3 DNA
TRBJ1-6	TRBV15	.	.	CATSRDGTGSPLHF	TGTGCCACCAGCAGAGATGGCACAGGTTCACCCCTCCACTTT
TRBJ1-6	TRBV10-1	.	.	CASRNPRTEYNSPLHF	TGCGCCAGCAGGAATCCCAGGACAGAATATAATTCACCCCTCCACTTT
TRBJ1-5	TRBV6-2/TRBV6-3	.	.	CASSYPLENQPQHF	TGTGCCAGCAGTTATCCCCTGGAGAATCAGCCCCAGCATTTT
TRBJ2-5	TRBV7-6	.	TRBD2	CASSLLSPGLAQETQYF	TGTGCCAGCAGCTTACTCTCGCCGGGACTAGCCCAAGAGACCCAGTACTTC
TRBJ2-7	TRBV12-3/TRBV12-4	many	TRBD1	CASRRGQGILYDEQYF	TGTGCCAGCAGACGAGGACAGGGCATACTGTACGACGAGCAGTACTTC
TRBJ2-1	TRBV11-2	few	.	CASSFWRTSSYNEQFF	TGTGCCAGCAGCTTCTGGCGGACCTCCTCCTACAATGAGCAGTTCTTC
TRBJ2-1	TRBV28	few	.	CASSFGPTWNEQFF	TGTGCCAGCAGTTTTGGGCCAACTTGGAATGAGCAGTTCTTC
TRBJ2-7	TRBV6-1	.	.	CASKSERISEQYF	TGTGCCAGCAAATCGGAGAGGATTTCCGAGCAGTACTTC
TRBJ1-6	TRBV27	.	.	CASSSLQGSPLHF	TGTGCCAGCAGTTCACTACAGGGTTCACCCCTCCACTTT
TRBJ2-2	TRBV7-9	.	.	CASSTATGELFF	TGTGCCAGCAGCACTGCCACCGGGGAGCTGTTTTTT
TRBJ2-3	TRBV6-6	.	.	CASSYSTLRLGTQYF	TGTGCCAGCAGTTACTCGACCTTGAGGCTCGGTACGCAGTATTTT
TRBJ2-5	TRBV20-1	.	TRBD2	CSARGLAVQETQYF	TGCAGTGCTAGGGGACTAGCGGTACAAGAGACCCAGTACTTC
TRBJ2-3	TRBV12-3/TRBV12-4	few	TRBD1	CASTYRGLGTDTQYF	TGTGCCAGCACCTATAGGGGGCTAGGCACAGATACGCAGTATTTT
TRBJ2-3	TRBV6-1	.	.	CASRLAPSAADTQYF	TGTGCCAGCAGATTAGCCCCCTCCGCCGCAGATACGCAGTATTTT
TRBJ1-6	TRBV14	.	.	CASSLEFDGSPLHF	TGTGCCAGCAGCCTCGAATTCGACGGTTCACCCCTCCACTTT
TRBJ1-2	TRBV11-1	few	.	CASTGRRGGNYGYTF	TGTGCCAGCACCGGACGGAGAGGAGGGAACTATGGCTACACCTTC
TRBJ1-3	TRBV28	.	.	CASMGGFNTIYF	TGTGCCAGCATGGGGGGATTCAACACCATATATTTT
TRBJ2-4	TRBV7-9	few	TRBD2	CASSQTSAGDIQYF	TGTGCCAGCAGCCAGACCTCCGCGGGGGACATTCAGTACTTC
TRBJ2-6	TRBV27	.	TRBD1	CASSGTGGYGANVLTF	TGTGCCAGCAGTGGGACAGGGGGGTATGGGGCCAACGTCCTGACTTTC
TRBJ2-1	TRBV4-3	many	TRBD2	CASSPGGNEQFF	TGTGCCAGCAGCCCGGGGGGCAATGAGCAGTTCTTC
TRBJ1-1	TRBV7-2	few	.	CASSSDRPRLDTEAFF	TGTGCCAGCAGCTCGGACCGACCTAGGTTGGACACTGAAGCTTTCTTT
TRBJ1-1	TRBV7-9	few	.	CASSPPGGRDTEAFF	TGTGCCAGCAGCCCACCCGGCGGGCGGGACACTGAAGCTTTCTTT
TRBJ1-1	TRBV7-2	few	.	CASSWAGDTEAFF	TGTGCCAGCAGCTGGGCAGGGGACACTGAAGCTTTCTTT
TRBJ2-1	TRBV28	.	TRBD2	CASSPDSGSFVPEQFF	TGTGCCAGCAGCCCTGACAGCGGGAGTTTCGTGCCTGAGCAGTTCTTC
TRBJ1-5	TRBV7-9	.	TRBD1	CASSSDRDFWQPQHF	TGTGCCAGCAGCTCCGACAGGGACTTCTGGCAGCCCCAGCATTTT
TRBJ2-2	TRBV29-1	.	.	CSAGEGDHTGELFF	TGCAGCGCAGGGGAGGGGGACCACACCGGGGAGCTGTTTTTT
TRBJ2-1	TRBV20-1	.	.	CSATQGTSSYNEQFF	TGCAGTGCTACCCAGGGGACCAGCTCCTACAATGAGCAGTTCTTC